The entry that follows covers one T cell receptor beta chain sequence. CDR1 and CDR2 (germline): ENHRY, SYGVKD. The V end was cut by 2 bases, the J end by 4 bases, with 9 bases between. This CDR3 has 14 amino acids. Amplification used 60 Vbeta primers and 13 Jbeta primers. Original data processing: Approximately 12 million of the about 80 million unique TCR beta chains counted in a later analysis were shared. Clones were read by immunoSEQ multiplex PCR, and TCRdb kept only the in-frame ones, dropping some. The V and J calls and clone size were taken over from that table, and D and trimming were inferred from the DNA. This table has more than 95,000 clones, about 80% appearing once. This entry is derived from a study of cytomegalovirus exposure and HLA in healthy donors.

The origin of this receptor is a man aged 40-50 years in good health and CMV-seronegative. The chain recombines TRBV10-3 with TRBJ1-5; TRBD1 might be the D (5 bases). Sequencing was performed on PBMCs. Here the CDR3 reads CAISEGTGNQPQHF. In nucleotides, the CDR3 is TGTGCCATCAGTGAGGGAACAGGAAATCAGCCCCAGCATTTT.